This T cell receptor beta chain emerged from a study of molecular identifiers for immune sequencing clone quantification. Background on the study: Replicate experiments took RNA from around 20,000 or 100,000 naive CD8 cells, divided it five ways and sequenced four. Overall study findings and caveats: Identical barcode-sharing TCR molecules could lead to underestimated sizes for highly expanded clones.

Of note for this clonotype: The antigen is undetermined. At one end the junction does not follow the germline gene, possibly because of a read error.

Using 10%, 30% or 50% RNA, naive CD8 libraries were derived from around 20,000 to 1,000,000 sorted cells. Naive CD8 T cells were sorted as CD8+CD4-CCR7+CD45RA+. TCRdb re-derived calls from the PCR reads in MiXCR, one entry per CDR3 protein. The profile shows 460,000 or so distinct CDR3 sequences, about a fifth of them singletons. The TCR comes from a human donor in good health. Some libraries in this study had Jurkat cell RNA spiked in. Sequenced sample: naive CD8+ T cells from blood, with Jurkat cell RNA spiked in. Regarding subset: FACS-sorted CD8+CD4-CCR7+CD45RA+ naive T cells.

This chain's CDR3 is CASGQDSPIYQETQYF. The DNA of the CDR3 is TGTGCCAGCGGCCAAGATAGCCCCATATACCAAGAGACCCAGTACTTC. The chain links TRBV3-1 to TRBJ2-5; D gene ambiguous. The CDR3 extends over 16 amino acids. Per the germline V gene, CDR1 is LGHDT and CDR2 is YNNKEL (reference sequence).